One sample yielded the 26 T cell receptor beta chains listed below, sequenced in a study of T cell responses to AZD1222 COVID-19 vaccine (dated by TCRdb to the early 2020s). The meaning of the sample's time point label: baseline before first vaccination. The library was prepared using the immunoSEQ multiplex PCR assay. Drawn from immuneACCESS, this table holds only the in-frame rearrangements with V and J called that TCRdb kept. Clones are partly lost; checked studies trace under half to an unresolved V gene and leave the rest unexplained. The sample contains around 120,000 clones, around 94% of them found a single time. Roughly 2% of the sample belongs to the ten largest clones. The specimen was peripheral blood, collected on day 0 of AZD1222 vaccination. The receptors were sampled from an adult in good health.

The chain's CDR3 is CASGRDRGNQPQHF. DNA of the CDR3: TGTGCCAGCGGGCGGGACAGGGGGAATCAGCCCCAGCATTTT. This sequence joins TRBV6-5 and TRBJ1-5, with 11 positions matching TRBD1. Losses at the gene ends were 8 bases for V and 4 bases for J; bases not matched to a gene: 4. The germline V gene has CDR1 MNHEY and CDR2 SVGAGI. The CDR3 totals 14 residues.

The rearrangement uses TRBV19 and TRBJ1-3; D remains ambiguous. The germline gives CDR1 LNHDA, CDR2 SQIVND (reference sequence). The CDR3 is made up of 14 amino acids. Trimming took off 6 bases at V and 0 bases at J, with 9 bases between the two ends. The CDR3 coding sequence is TGTGCCAGTAGCAGGTCTACCTCTGGAAACACCATATATTTT. This sequence encodes CASSRSTSGNTIYF.

This clone was seen once. The CDR3 sequence is CASSLSSRNTEAFF. The CDR3 DNA is TGCGCCAGCAGCTTGTCCAGCAGAAACACTGAAGCTTTCTTT. V gene TRBV5-1 combines with J gene TRBJ1-1, with D hard to call. This CDR3 has 14 residues. V lost 1 base and J 2 bases, leaving 9 bases between the germline ends. Germline values: CDR1 SGHRS, CDR2 YFSETQ. Based on the CDR3 plus reference TRBV5-1 and TRBJ1-1, the full variable domain is KAGVTQTPRYLIKTRGQQVTLSCSPISGHRSVSWYQQTPGQGLQFLFEYFSETQRNKGNFPGRFSGRQFSNSRSEMNVSTLELGDSALYLCASSLSSRNTEAFFGQGTRLTVV.

The rearrangement uses TRBV7-9 and TRBJ1-3; the D gene is possibly TRBD1 (6 bases). CDR1 and CDR2 from the germline V gene are SEHNR and FQNEAQ (reference sequence). V was pared by 1 base and J by 4 bases, with 11 bases between. The length of the CDR3 is 15 residues. The CDR3 reads CASSLVGTKGNTIYF. The DNA of the CDR3 is TGTGCCAGCAGCTTAGTCGGGACAAAGGGAAACACCATATATTTT.

The V and J genes are TRBV9 and TRBJ1-1; tentative D call: TRBD1 (6 bases). The CDR3 has 19 amino acids. V lost 10 bases to trimming and J lost 0 bases, with 31 bases between them. Looked up from germline, CDR1 is SGDLS and CDR2 is YYNGEE. CDR3 protein: CAQQGSIQGEQEMNTEAFF. Written as DNA, the CDR3 is TGTGCCCAACAGGGAAGTATACAGGGCGAACAAGAAATGAACACTGAAGCTTTCTTT.

The chain is built from TRBV30 and TRBJ2-3, with D unresolved. V lost 0 bases, J lost 0 bases, and 4 bases lay in between. The CDR3 consists of 13 residues. Germline V gene sequence: CDR1 GTSNPN, CDR2 SVGIG (reference sequence). CDR3 nucleotides: TGTGCCTGGAGTGTATGGAGCACAGATACGCAGTATTTT. Protein product: CAWSVWSTDTQYF.

The chain has TRBV6-1 and TRBJ1-2; D is possibly TRBD1 (6 bases). This CDR3 comprises 12 residues. Trimming removed 3 bases from V and 8 bases from J, with 10 bases in between. The V gene's germline CDR1 is MNHNS and CDR2 SASEGT. CDR3 protein: CASSEYREGYTF. Written as DNA, the CDR3 is TGTGCCAGCAGTGAGTACAGGGAAGGCTACACCTTC.

The table lists this clone with a count of one. This rearrangement joins TRBV15 to TRBJ1-3; D gene ambiguous. The V end lost 0 bases, the J end lost 0 bases, and 15 bases lay between the germline ends. The germline gives CDR1 LNHNV, CDR2 YYDKDF (reference sequence). This CDR3 contains 18 residues. The CDR3 sequence: CATSRDWSVTRSGNTIYF. The CDR3 nucleotides are TGTGCCACCAGCAGAGATTGGTCAGTGACACGCTCTGGAAACACCATATATTTT.

The J gene is TRBJ2-1, the V gene TRBV6-6, with D tentatively TRBD2 (6 bases). V was cut by 6 bases and J by 5 bases, with 8 bases left in between. CDR3 length equals 12 residues. The germline gives CDR1 MNHNY, CDR2 SVGAGI (reference sequence). CDR3 in amino acids: CASSRLDNEQFF. In DNA form, the CDR3 reads TGTGCCAGCAGCAGACTAGACAATGAGCAGTTCTTC.

The J gene is TRBJ1-4, the V gene TRBV27; D is possibly TRBD1 (5 bases). Germline V gives CDR1 MNHEY, CDR2 SMNVEV (reference sequence). CDR3 length: 13 residues. The V gene lost 4 bases and the J gene lost 8 bases, with 11 bases spanning the gap. The CDR3 sequence: CASSSVREEKLFF. The CDR3 DNA is TGTGCCAGCAGTTCAGTCAGGGAAGAAAAACTGTTTTTT.

The genes are TRBV19 and TRBJ2-6; D unresolved. Germline V gene data show CDR1 as LNHDA and CDR2 as SQIVND (reference sequence). The CDR3 has 14 amino acids. V lost 8 bases, J lost 0 bases, and 8 bases lay in between. The CDR3: CASALGSGANVLTF. CDR3 DNA sequence: TGTGCCAGTGCACTGGGCTCTGGGGCCAACGTCCTGACTTTC. The whole variable domain, filled in from reference TRBV19 and TRBJ2-6, reads DGGITQSPKYLFRKEGQNVTLSCEQNLNHDAMYWYRQDPGQGLRLIYYSQIVNDFQKGDIAEGYSVSREKKESFPLTVTSAQKNPTAFYLCASALGSGANVLTFGAGSRLTVL.

The genes are TRBV4-1 and TRBJ1-1, with D perhaps matching TRBD1 (6 bases). This CDR3 has 13 residues. The germline V gene has CDR1 MGHRA and CDR2 YSYEKL. Trimming removed 8 bases at V and 4 bases at J, with 14 bases between. The CDR3 bases are TGCGCCAGCGGGGGGGCAGGGAGCACTGAAGCTTTCTTT. Its translation is CASGGAGSTEAFF.

The rearrangement uses TRBV28 and TRBJ1-1; D is uncertain. Germline V lookup: CDR1 MDHEN, CDR2 SYDVKM. Trimming stripped 3 bases from V and 0 bases from J, with 8 bases between. The CDR3 sequence is 14 residues long. This chain's CDR3 is CASSLVTLNTEAFF. Here the CDR3 DNA reads TGTGCCAGCAGTTTGGTTACCTTGAACACTGAAGCTTTCTTT.

The chain recombines TRBV9 with TRBJ1-2; no definite D call. CDR3 length equals 15 residues. Germline lookup yields CDR1 SGDLS and CDR2 YYNGEE. Trimming took off 4 bases at V and 2 bases at J, with 15 bases between the two ends. The chain's CDR3 is CASSPGSGINYGYTF. In DNA form, the CDR3 reads TGTGCCAGCAGCCCTGGTTCGGGGATAAACTATGGCTACACCTTC. Looking up the rest from reference TRBV9 and TRBJ1-2 gives the full variable domain: DSGVTQTPKHLITATGQRVTLRCSPRSGDLSVYWYQQSLDQGLQFLIQYYNGEERAKGNILERFSAQQFPDLHSELNLSSLELGDSALYFCASSPGSGINYGYTFGSGTRLTVV.

CDR3: CASSKAPNEQEYQETQYF. CDR3 nucleotides: TGTGCCAGCAGCAAAGCCCCCAACGAACAAGAGTACCAAGAGACCCAGTACTTC. The chain uses TRBV21-1 and TRBJ2-5. TRBV21-1 is described as a pseudogene. This CDR3 is built from 18 residues.

The chain is built from TRBV19 and TRBJ2-7, with TRBD2 matching 8 bases. The CDR3 loop spans 13 amino acids. V trimming: 8 bases; J trimming: 6 bases; junction bases outside the gene matches: 9. Looked up from germline, CDR1 is LNHDA and CDR2 is SQIVND (reference sequence). The CDR3 region is CASGTSGVGEQYF. The CDR3 region has the DNA TGTGCCAGTGGCACTAGCGGTGTAGGCGAGCAGTACTTC.

This rearrangement joins TRBV27 to TRBJ2-7; D assignment may be TRBD1 or TRBD2 (5 bases each). V lost 4 bases and J lost 0, with 10 bases in between. This CDR3 comprises 14 residues. CDR1 is MNHEY and CDR2 is SMNVEV in the germline V gene (reference sequence). The CDR3 protein is CASSSTGRSYEQYF. The CDR3 nucleotides read TGTGCCAGCAGTTCAACGGGACGCTCCTACGAGCAGTACTTC.

The CDR3: CASSRGVFPEAFF. The DNA of the CDR3 is TGTGCCAGCAGTCGAGGAGTCTTCCCTGAAGCTTTCTTT. The V gene is TRBV2, the J gene TRBJ1-1; D is ambiguous. CDR1 SNHLY and CDR2 FYNNEI come from the germline V gene. Trimming cost V 5 bases and J 6 bases, with 13 bases left between them. The CDR3 runs 13 residues. The full variable domain, rest sourced from reference TRBV2 and TRBJ1-1, is EPEVTQTPSHQVTQMGQEVILRCVPISNHLYFYWYRQILGQKVEFLVSFYNNEISEKSEIFDDQFSVERPDGSNFTLKIRSTKLEDSAMYFCASSRGVFPEAFFGQGTRLTVV.

V and J are TRBV19 and TRBJ2-7; D possibly corresponds to TRBD1 (6 bases). Germline CDR1 reads LNHDA; CDR2 reads SQIVND (reference sequence). The CDR3 is made up of 14 amino acids. V shed 1 base and J shed 4 bases, with 11 bases lying between them. The CDR3 DNA sequence: TGTGCCAGTAGTATAGGGGGACATTTTTACGAGCAGTACTTC. Protein sequence: CASSIGGHFYEQYF. The whole variable domain, remainder taken from reference TRBV19 and TRBJ2-7, is DGGITQSPKYLFRKEGQNVTLSCEQNLNHDAMYWYRQDPGQGLRLIYYSQIVNDFQKGDIAEGYSVSREKKESFPLTVTSAQKNPTAFYLCASSIGGHFYEQYFGPGTRLTVT.

The chain recombines TRBV7-8 with TRBJ1-2, with 8 nucleotides matching TRBD1. CDR1 is SGHVS, CDR2 FQNEAQ, per germline. The CDR3 runs to 15 residues. Trimming at V came to 2 bases and at J to 4 bases, leaving 6 bases not matched to a gene. The CDR3: CASSLRGQESYGYTF. In DNA form, the CDR3 reads TGTGCCAGCAGCTTAAGGGGACAGGAGAGCTATGGCTACACCTTC.

The V call is TRBV29-1, the J call TRBJ1-5; 7 nucleotides align to TRBD1. Germline V CDR1 and CDR2: SQVTM, ANQGSEA. The CDR3 contains 14 residues. Trimming cost V 7 bases and J 0 bases; bases outside gene matches: 6. The CDR3 nucleotides read TGCAGCGCTAGGGCAGGGGGTAGCAATCAGCCCCAGCATTTT. Translated, it gives CSARAGGSNQPQHF.

The chain uses TRBV2 and TRBJ1-1; 7 nucleotides agree with TRBD1. The CDR3 is made up of 13 amino acids. The junction had 4 bases not matched to a gene; V was cut back by 6 bases and J by 3 bases. The germline gives CDR1 SNHLY, CDR2 FYNNEI. CDR3 region: CASSDTGDTEAFF. The CDR3 DNA sequence: TGTGCCAGCAGCGATACAGGGGACACTGAAGCTTTCTTT.

This clone was picked up one time. The V gene is TRBV4-3, the J gene TRBJ1-4; TRBD1 matches at 9 bases. Germline CDR1 reads LGHNA; CDR2 reads YSLEER. This CDR3 comprises 16 residues. J was trimmed by 8 bases and V by 1 base; bases with no gene match: 8. This CDR3 is CASSQAWTGAKEKLFF. CDR3 coding DNA: TGCGCCAGCAGCCAAGCTTGGACAGGGGCGAAGGAAAAACTGTTTTTT.

The V and J genes are TRBV2 and TRBJ1-4; D uncertain. Germline V lookup: CDR1 SNHLY, CDR2 FYNNEI. This CDR3 is 13 amino acids long. With 6 bases removed from V and 7 bases from J, the gap between germline ends came to 12 bases. The CDR3 loop reads CASRDGVGEKLFF. The CDR3 region has the DNA TGTGCCAGCAGAGACGGAGTCGGTGAAAAACTGTTTTTT.

This chain connects TRBV9 to TRBJ2-7; TRBD1 matches at 8 bases. V dropped 0 bases and J dropped 0; count of bases not matched to a gene: 2. The CDR3 spans 15 residues. CDR1 and CDR2 (germline): SGDLS, YYNGEE. The CDR3 bases are TGTGCCAGCAGCGTAGGGGACAGGAGCTCCTACGAGCAGTACTTC. This codes for CASSVGDRSSYEQYF.

The J gene is TRBJ1-2, the V gene TRBV19; D unresolved. The ends were cut back, 5 bases at V and 8 bases at J, with 12 bases in the middle. The CDR3 totals 12 residues. Germline V gene sequence: CDR1 LNHDA, CDR2 SQIVND (reference sequence). CDR3 amino acids: CASSPRTEGYTF. For the CDR3, the DNA is TGTGCCAGTAGTCCCCGAACTGAGGGCTACACCTTC.